This T cell receptor (beta chain) appears in the sequencing data of a study of identical twins. Study observations and caveats: Abundant beta clonotypes from cord blood had fewer insertions, unlike memory repertoires, which showed none.

Concerning this clonotype itself: No antigen is known for it.

TCRdb independently ran MiXCR on the 5' RACE reads; one entry per CDR3 protein. The sample lists hundreds of thousands of distinct CDR3 sequences; over 15% were seen once. The CDR3 is 14 amino acids. CDR1 and CDR2 (germline): DFQATT, SNEGSKA (reference sequence). The ends lost 2 bases at V and 1 base at J; junction bases unmatched: 5. These same data were also listed under a study on T cells expressing NK-cell markers. From that report: Researchers report these clonotypes also headed the CD3+CD56-NKG2C+ fraction in a handful of donors.

This clonotype was obtained from a woman aged 18 to 35 in good health. The chain combines TRBV20-1 with TRBJ2-7; 7 bases align to TRBD2. Sequenced input: PBMCs. The CDR3 DNA reads TGCAGTGCTAGACGCGGGCGGGAGTCCTACGAGCAGTACTTC. Translating it yields CSARRGRESYEQYF.